This T cell receptor (beta chain) was observed in a study of blood T cell repertoires in COVID-19. Study-level background: Italy, Spain and the United States were the sources of the convalescent and acute COVID-19 samples. T cells, B-cell-depleted T cells, or PBMCs supplied cDNA or gDNA.

Original processing notes: Reference gene primer amplification yielded estimated nucleated cell counts. TCRdb's table, derived via immunoSEQ multiplex PCR, lists solely in-frame clones and lacks some. That table furnishes V, J and clone size, whereas the DNA furnished D and trimming. The data show under 20,000 clones, 85% to 90% seen once. In germline, CDR1 is SGHTA, CDR2 FQGNSA. V gave up 1 base and J gave up 4 bases, with 14 bases separating them. This CDR3 comprises 15 residues. This clonotype was obtained from a human donor with active COVID-19. The donor label of this sample is uncertain. The material sequenced was peripheral blood. The V call is TRBV7-2, the J call TRBJ2-7; D is perhaps TRBD2 (5 bases). The CDR3 nucleotides are TGTGCCAGCAGCTTAGAAGGAGGCGGTAGTTACGAGCAGTACTTC. This sequence encodes CASSLEGGGSYEQYF.